This T cell receptor (beta chain) was retrieved from a study of PD-1 blockade in classical Hodgkin lymphoma. The CDR3 length is 14 residues. CDR1 and CDR2 (germline): GTSNPN, SVGIG (reference sequence). V was shortened by 5 bases and J by 8 bases, with 16 bases between the two germline ends. The repertoire was sequenced with immunoSEQ multiplex PCR; TCRdb's copy has only in-frame clones and lacks some. The table shows roughly 39,000 clones, with about 80% occurring only once. Whole-study findings and limits: Significantly greater TCR diversity emerged by C4D1 in CD4+ cells but not CD8+ cells. For complete responders, baseline diversity was comparable to that of newly diagnosed patients. What caused the repertoire differences, perhaps disease activity or prior therapy, remains undefined.

A word on this clone: As yet, its antigen is unknown.

Time point of the sample: cycle 4 day 1 (C4D1), after 6 weeks of nivolumab. Brentuximab vedotin exposure varied among the patients, all of whom had relapsed after autologous stem cell transplantation. The chain couples TRBV30 to TRBJ1-6; TRBD1 might be the D (6 bases). This TCR was recovered from a human donor with classical Hodgkin lymphoma. The sample was peripheral blood mononuclear cells (PBMCs), taken before the fourth cycle of nivolumab. The chain's CDR3 is CAWGLQGPHSPLHF. CDR3 nucleotide sequence: TGTGCCTGGGGGTTACAGGGACCGCATTCACCCCTCCACTTT.